The 20 T cell receptor beta chains presented below share a single source sample, sequenced in a study of T cell responses to AZD1222 COVID-19 vaccine. Using immunoSEQ multiplex PCR, the repertoire was profiled, and TCRdb retains in-frame clones only, with some absent. The table records about 160,000 clones, 92% of them present only once. This sample comprised peripheral blood, obtained 28 days after the second AZD1222 dose. These receptors were collected from an adult who received the AZD1222 COVID-19 vaccine.

Only one count was recorded for this clone. The rearrangement uses TRBV10-3 and TRBJ2-3, with D tentatively TRBD1 or TRBD2 (5 bases each). V was cut by 4 bases and J by 6 bases, with 17 bases left in between. CDR3 length: 15 amino acids. Germline V gene sequence: CDR1 ENHRY, CDR2 SYGVKD. The CDR3 here is CAISAGRETGDTQYF. CDR3 in DNA: TGTGCCATCAGTGCGGGCAGGGAAACGGGGGATACGCAGTATTTT.

This chain links TRBV2 with TRBJ2-1, with TRBD1 matching over 11 bases. Looked up from germline, CDR1 is SNHLY and CDR2 is FYNNEI. Trimming cost V 6 bases and J 15 bases; bases outside gene matches: 7. The CDR3 length is 12 residues. The CDR3 protein is CASRDRGLIPFF. CDR3 in DNA: TGTGCCAGCAGGGACAGGGGGCTCATCCCGTTCTTC.

The chain combines TRBV20-1 with TRBJ2-1; D is possibly TRBD2 (5 bases). CDR1 is DFQATT and CDR2 is SNEGSKA in the germline V gene (reference sequence). This CDR3 is built from 11 residues. Trimming took off 5 bases at V and 7 bases at J, with 9 bases between the two ends. CDR3 nucleotides: TGCAGTGCTTGGCGCGGGAATGAGCAGTTCTTC. Amino acids: CSAWRGNEQFF.

The V gene is TRBV2, the J gene TRBJ1-4; maybe TRBD1 (5 bases). This CDR3 region has 17 residues. The V gene's germline CDR1 is SNHLY and CDR2 FYNNEI. Trimming took off 5 bases at V and 0 bases at J, with 16 bases between the two ends. The CDR3 spells CASSPYFGTPTNEKLFF. CDR3 DNA sequence: TGTGCCAGCAGTCCCTATTTTGGGACTCCAACTAATGAAAAACTGTTTTTT.

This chain uses TRBV6-2 or TRBV6-3 with TRBJ1-2; 9 bases fit TRBD1. Germline trimming cut 5 bases from V and 4 bases from J; bases unmatched to any gene: 5. Germline loops: CDR1 MNHEY, CDR2 SVGEGT. The CDR3 has 14 amino acids. CDR3 protein: CASSLHRGPYGYTF. CDR3 nucleotides: TGTGCCAGCAGTCTCCACAGGGGGCCCTATGGCTACACCTTC.

The CDR3 DNA sequence: TGTGCCAGCAGTTCAGGTTTAGGTCTGCCCCAGCATTTT. Protein sequence: CASSSGLGLPQHF. This sequence joins TRBV6-5 and TRBJ1-5; D gene uncertain. Looked up from germline, CDR1 is MNHEY and CDR2 is SVGAGI. V was clipped by 4 bases and J by 9 bases, with 13 bases between them. The CDR3 runs to 13 residues.

The chain uses TRBV9 and TRBJ1-1; D call uncertain. The CDR3 covers 12 residues. V was clipped by 6 bases and J by 4 bases, with 10 bases between them. CDR1 is SGDLS and CDR2 is YYNGEE in the germline V gene. In nucleotides, the CDR3 is TGTGCCAGCAATAGGGTAGGCACTGAAGCTTTCTTT. It is translated as CASNRVGTEAFF. Based on the CDR3 plus reference TRBV9 and TRBJ1-1, the full variable domain is DSGVTQTPKHLITATGQRVTLRCSPRSGDLSVYWYQQSLDQGLQFLIQYYNGEERAKGNILERFSAQQFPDLHSELNLSSLELGDSALYFCASNRVGTEAFFGQGTRLTVV.

The genes are TRBV12-3 or TRBV12-4 and TRBJ1-5; no clear D gene. This CDR3 has 13 amino acids. The V and J ends lost 2 bases and 7 bases respectively, with 9 bases between them. In DNA form, the CDR3 reads TGTGCCAGCAGTTTAACCAGTAAACAGCCCCAGCATTTT. Translation: CASSLTSKQPQHF.

The rearrangement uses TRBV30 and TRBJ1-4; D is unclear. The ends were cut back, 4 bases at V and 3 bases at J, with 15 bases in the middle. The germline gives CDR1 GTSNPN, CDR2 SVGIG (reference sequence). CDR3 length: 15 amino acids. CDR3 loop: CAWTFGGGSNEKLFF. Here the CDR3 DNA reads TGTGCCTGGACATTCGGTGGAGGCTCTAATGAAAAACTGTTTTTT. Full variable domain (missing parts from reference TRBV30 and TRBJ1-4): SQTIHQWPATLVQPVGSPLSLECTVEGTSNPNLYWYRQAAGRGLQLLFYSVGIGQISSEVPQNLSASRPQDRQFILSSKKLLLSDSGFYLCAWTFGGGSNEKLFFGSGTQLSVL.

V usage is TRBV7-2 and J usage is TRBJ2-1; the match to TRBD2 covers 11 bases. CDR1 SGHTA and CDR2 FQGNSA come from the germline V gene. V lost 3 bases to trimming and J lost 6 bases; unmatched junction nucleotides: 4. This CDR3 has 15 residues. Here the CDR3 DNA reads TGTGCCAGCAGCTTCCTAGCGGGGGGTGGCAATGAGCAGTTCTTC. Its protein is CASSFLAGGGNEQFF.

V and J are TRBV21-1 and TRBJ1-5. TRBV21-1 is assigned pseudogene status. The CDR3 is 18 residues long. CDR3: CASSSPGTDKNSNQPQHF. For the CDR3, the DNA is TGTGCCAGCAGCTCTCCCGGGACGGATAAAAATAGCAATCAGCCCCAGCATTTT.

V is TRBV14 and J is TRBJ1-6; 7 bases fit TRBD1. J gave up 10 bases and V 5 bases, and 8 bases lay outside the gene matches. Germline assignment: CDR1 SGHDN and CDR2 FVKESK. The CDR3 extends over 14 amino acids. The chain's CDR3 is CASSGRQGRSPLHF. The CDR3 nucleotides read TGTGCCAGCAGCGGCCGACAGGGAAGATCACCCCTCCACTTT. The complete variable domain, with remaining parts taken from reference TRBV14 and TRBJ1-6, reads EAGVTQFPSHSVIEKGQTVTLRCDPISGHDNLYWYRRVMGKEIKFLLHFVKESKQDESGMPNNRFLAERTGGTYSTLKVQPAELEDSGVYFCASSGRQGRSPLHFGNGTRLTVT.

The chain carries TRBV5-6 and TRBJ2-5; a possible D gene is TRBD2 (6 bases). Trimming stripped 4 bases from V and 6 bases from J, with 16 bases between. The CDR3 covers 14 residues. Germline CDR1 is SGHDT and CDR2 is YYEEEE. DNA of the CDR3: TGTGCCAGCAGCCTTACGATGGGAGGAAAGACCCAGTACTTC. Translation: CASSLTMGGKTQYF. The complete variable domain, with remaining parts taken from reference TRBV5-6 and TRBJ2-5, reads DAGVTQSPTHLIKTRGQQVTLRCSPKSGHDTVSWYQQALGQGPQFIFQYYEEEERQRGNFPDRFSGHQFPNYSSELNVNALLLGDSALYLCASSLTMGGKTQYFGPGTRLLVL.

This sequence joins TRBV7-8 and TRBJ1-4; no clear D gene. This CDR3 is 15 amino acids long. The V end lost 1 base, the J end lost 6 bases, and 12 bases lay between the germline ends. Germline CDR1 reads SGHVS; CDR2 reads FQNEAQ. This chain's CDR3 is CASSLGAQTYEKLFF. The CDR3 DNA follows: TGTGCCAGCAGCTTAGGGGCCCAAACATATGAAAAACTGTTTTTT.

This chain uses TRBV18 with TRBJ1-1; no definite D call. This CDR3 is 16 amino acids long. Germline V CDR1 and CDR2: KGHSH, LQKENI. The V gene lost 3 bases and the J gene lost 0 bases, with 14 bases spanning the gap. This CDR3 reads CASSPWASQMNTEAFF. The CDR3 bases are TGTGCCAGCTCACCTTGGGCTTCTCAGATGAACACTGAAGCTTTCTTT.

This rearrangement joins TRBV30 to TRBJ1-4, with a weak D call TRBD1 (5 bases). Germline V lookup: CDR1 GTSNPN, CDR2 SVGIG (reference sequence). The CDR3 is 12 residues long. V was trimmed by 2 bases and J by 8 bases, leaving 9 bases between them. In DNA, the CDR3 is TGTGCCTGGAGTCCAGGGAAAGAAAAACTGTTTTTT. Protein product: CAWSPGKEKLFF. Combining the CDR3 with reference TRBV30 and TRBJ1-4 gives the whole variable domain SQTIHQWPATLVQPVGSPLSLECTVEGTSNPNLYWYRQAAGRGLQLLFYSVGIGQISSEVPQNLSASRPQDRQFILSSKKLLLSDSGFYLCAWSPGKEKLFFGSGTQLSVL.

This clone was counted a single time. J is TRBJ1-1 and V is TRBV7-2; 9 bases match TRBD1. V dropped 1 base and J dropped 5; count of bases not matched to a gene: 11. The length of the CDR3 is 17 residues. Germline V lookup: CDR1 SGHTA, CDR2 FQGNSA. CDR3 protein: CASSLEGQGVDLTEAFF. The CDR3 DNA reads as TGTGCCAGCAGCTTAGAGGGACAGGGCGTGGATCTAACTGAAGCTTTCTTT.

The rearrangement uses TRBV29-1 and TRBJ2-2; no clear D gene. The germline CDR1 and CDR2 sequences are SQVTM and ANQGSEA. V was pared by 4 bases and J by 3 bases, with 6 bases between. The CDR3 sequence is 12 residues long. In DNA, the CDR3 is TGCAGCGTTGTAAGGGACACCGGGGAGCTGTTTTTT. It codes for CSVVRDTGELFF.

This sequence joins TRBV5-1 and TRBJ1-1; tentative D call: TRBD1 (5 bases). Germline V lookup: CDR1 SGHRS, CDR2 YFSETQ. The CDR3 loop spans 14 amino acids. The V and J ends lost 4 bases and 7 bases respectively, with 17 bases between them. This CDR3 reads CASSTGPGGVEAFF. The CDR3, as DNA: TGCGCCAGCAGCACCGGACCCGGGGGTGTTGAAGCTTTCTTT. The variable domain in full, completed from reference TRBV5-1 and TRBJ1-1, reads KAGVTQTPRYLIKTRGQQVTLSCSPISGHRSVSWYQQTPGQGLQFLFEYFSETQRNKGNFPGRFSGRQFSNSRSEMNVSTLELGDSALYLCASSTGPGGVEAFFGQGTRLTVV.

The chain combines TRBV19 with TRBJ1-1; no clear D. The CDR3 loop spans 14 amino acids. Germline CDR1 LNHDA, CDR2 SQIVND (reference sequence). Trimming took 6 bases from V and 5 from J, leaving 16 bases between them. CDR3 sequence reads: CASREEGFWTEAFF. In nucleotides, the CDR3 is TGTGCCAGTAGAGAAGAGGGTTTTTGGACTGAAGCTTTCTTT.